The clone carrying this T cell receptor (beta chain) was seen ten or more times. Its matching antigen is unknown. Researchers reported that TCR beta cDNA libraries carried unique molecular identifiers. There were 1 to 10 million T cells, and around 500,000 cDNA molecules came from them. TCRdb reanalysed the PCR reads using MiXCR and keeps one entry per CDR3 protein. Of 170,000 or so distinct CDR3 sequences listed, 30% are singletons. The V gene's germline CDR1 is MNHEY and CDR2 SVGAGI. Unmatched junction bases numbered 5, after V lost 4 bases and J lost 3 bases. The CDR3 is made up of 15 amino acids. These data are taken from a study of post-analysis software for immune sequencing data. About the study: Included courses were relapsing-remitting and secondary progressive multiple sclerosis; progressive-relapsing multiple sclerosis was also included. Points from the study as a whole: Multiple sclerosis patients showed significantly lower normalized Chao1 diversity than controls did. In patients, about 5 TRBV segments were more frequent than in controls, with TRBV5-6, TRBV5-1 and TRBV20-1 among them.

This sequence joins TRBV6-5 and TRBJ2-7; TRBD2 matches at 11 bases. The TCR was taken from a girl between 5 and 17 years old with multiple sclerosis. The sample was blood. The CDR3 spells CASSSPGLADYEQYF. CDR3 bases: TGTGCCAGCAGTTCACCGGGACTAGCGGACTACGAGCAGTACTTC.